This T cell receptor beta chain was observed in a study of blood T cells in healthy people across ages. Then a second PCR, running roughly 6 to 12 cycles, was carried out with a sample-barcoded 5' primer and a J-beta primer mix. Every cDNA was tagged by a template-switch adaptor with 12 random nucleotides. TCRdb fed the 5' RACE reads into MiXCR, producing one record per CDR3 protein. The sample contains 890,000 or so distinct CDR3 sequences, less than 80% of which appear only once. Peripheral blood was drawn, about 9.7 milliliters per donor. Trimming removed 4 bases from V and 2 bases from J, with 9 bases in between. The CDR3 runs to 13 residues. Overall study results and limits: Diversity was estimated from one million T cells, and these estimates were considered underestimates. Versus aged donors, long-lived donors had higher diversity and more naive CD4+ cells.

On this clonotype: Its antigen is still unknown.

The V gene is TRBV12-3 or TRBV12-4, the J gene TRBJ2-7; unclear D gene. Sequencing used blood. The TCR sequence derives from a man aged 25 to 45 in good health. The chain's CDR3 is CASSSGRTYEQYF. CDR3 DNA sequence: TGTGCCAGCAGTTCTGGGCGGACCTACGAGCAGTACTTC.